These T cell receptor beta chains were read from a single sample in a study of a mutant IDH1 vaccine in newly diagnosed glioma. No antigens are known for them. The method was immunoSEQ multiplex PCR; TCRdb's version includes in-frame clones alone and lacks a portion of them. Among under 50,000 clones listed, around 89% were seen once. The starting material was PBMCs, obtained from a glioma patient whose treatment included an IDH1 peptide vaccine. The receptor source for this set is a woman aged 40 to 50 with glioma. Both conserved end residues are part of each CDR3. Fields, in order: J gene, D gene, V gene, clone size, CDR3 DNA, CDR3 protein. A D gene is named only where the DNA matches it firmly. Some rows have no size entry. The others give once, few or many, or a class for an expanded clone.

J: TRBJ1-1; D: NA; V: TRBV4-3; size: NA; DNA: TGCGCCAGCAGCCAAGGGGGACTGGGGAACACTGAAGCTTTCTTT; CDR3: CASSQGGLGNTEAFF
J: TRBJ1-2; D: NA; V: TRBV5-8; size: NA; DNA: TGTGCCAGCAGCTTGGGGGCAGGGAACTATGGCTACACCTTC; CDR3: CASSLGAGNYGYTF
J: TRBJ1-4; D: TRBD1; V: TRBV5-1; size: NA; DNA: TGCGCCAGCAGCTCGGGACAGGCTTCCTCTAATGAAAAACTGTTTTTT; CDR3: CASSSGQASSNEKLFF
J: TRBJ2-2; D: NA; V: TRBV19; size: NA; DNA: TGTGCCACCCGTCGGGGGTGGGGCTTAAGCACTGGGGAGCTGTTTTTT; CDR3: CATRRGWGLSTGELFF
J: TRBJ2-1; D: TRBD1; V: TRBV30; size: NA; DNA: TGTGCCTGGAGTCGAACAGGGGTTAGGAATGAGCAGTTCTTC; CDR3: CAWSRTGVRNEQFF
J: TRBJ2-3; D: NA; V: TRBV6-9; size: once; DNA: TGTGCCAGCAGTTCCTCCACAGATACGCAGTATTTT; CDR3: CASSSSTDTQYF
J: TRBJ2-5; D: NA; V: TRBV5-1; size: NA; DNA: TGCGCCAGCAGCTTCCGGGGAGCGGGCAAACAAGAGACCCAGTACTTC; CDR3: CASSFRGAGKQETQYF
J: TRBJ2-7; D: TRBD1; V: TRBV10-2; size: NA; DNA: TGCGCCAGCAGTCGACAGGGCTACGAGCAGTACTTC; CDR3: CASSRQGYEQYF
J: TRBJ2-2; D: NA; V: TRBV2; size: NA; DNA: TGTGCCAGCAGGGGGTGGGGGGGCGACACCGGGGAGCTGTTTTTT; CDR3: CASRGWGGDTGELFF
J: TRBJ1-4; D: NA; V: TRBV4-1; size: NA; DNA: TGCGCCAGCAGCAGGGGAGGGTCGGGTGAAAAACTGTTTTTT; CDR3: CASSRGGSGEKLFF
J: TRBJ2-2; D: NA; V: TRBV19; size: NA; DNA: TGTGCCAGTAGCCGGACAGTGGAGGTTTCGAACACCGGGGAGCTGTTTTTT; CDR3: CASSRTVEVSNTGELFF
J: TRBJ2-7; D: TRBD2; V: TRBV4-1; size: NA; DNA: TGCGCCAGCAGCCAAGATCTAAGGGTCAGCGGGAGTTTTTACGAGCAGTACTTC; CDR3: CASSQDLRVSGSFYEQYF
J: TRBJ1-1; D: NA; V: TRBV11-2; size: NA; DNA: TGTGCCAGCAGCTTAGGGTCGGTTAGGGTGAACACTGAAGCTTTCTTT; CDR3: CASSLGSVRVNTEAFF